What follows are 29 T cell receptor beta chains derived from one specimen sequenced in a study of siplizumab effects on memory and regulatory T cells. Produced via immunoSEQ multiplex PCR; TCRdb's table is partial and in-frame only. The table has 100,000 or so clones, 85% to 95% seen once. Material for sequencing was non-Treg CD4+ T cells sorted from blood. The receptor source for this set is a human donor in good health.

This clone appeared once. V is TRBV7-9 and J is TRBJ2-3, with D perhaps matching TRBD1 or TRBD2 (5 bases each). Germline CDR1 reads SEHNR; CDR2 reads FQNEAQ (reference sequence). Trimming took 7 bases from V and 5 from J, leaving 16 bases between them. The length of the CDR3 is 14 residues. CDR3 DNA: TGTGCCAGCATCAAAGGATGGGGGAGAGATACGCAGTATTTT. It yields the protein CASIKGWGRDTQYF. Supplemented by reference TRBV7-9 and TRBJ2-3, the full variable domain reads DTGVSQNPRHKITKRGQNVTFRCDPISEHNRLYWYRQTLGQGPEFLTYFQNEAQLEKSRLLSDRFSAERPKGSFSTLEIQRTEQGDSAMYLCASIKGWGRDTQYFGPGTRLTVL.

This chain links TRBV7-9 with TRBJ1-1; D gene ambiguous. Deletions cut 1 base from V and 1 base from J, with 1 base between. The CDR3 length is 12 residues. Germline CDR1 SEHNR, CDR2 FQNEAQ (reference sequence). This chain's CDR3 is CASSLENTEAFF. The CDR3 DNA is TGTGCCAGCAGCTTAGAGAACACTGAAGCTTTCTTT.

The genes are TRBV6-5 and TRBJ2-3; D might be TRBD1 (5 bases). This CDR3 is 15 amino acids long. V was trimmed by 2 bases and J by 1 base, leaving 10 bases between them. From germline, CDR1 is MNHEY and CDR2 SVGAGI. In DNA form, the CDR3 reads TGTGCCAGCAGTTACACAGGAAGGGGCACAGATACGCAGTATTTT. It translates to CASSYTGRGTDTQYF.

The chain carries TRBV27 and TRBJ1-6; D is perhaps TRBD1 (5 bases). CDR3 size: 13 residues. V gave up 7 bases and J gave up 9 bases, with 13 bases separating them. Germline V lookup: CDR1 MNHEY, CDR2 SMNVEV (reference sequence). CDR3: CASKWTGGSPLHF. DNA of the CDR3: TGTGCCAGCAAGTGGACGGGGGGTTCACCCCTCCACTTT.

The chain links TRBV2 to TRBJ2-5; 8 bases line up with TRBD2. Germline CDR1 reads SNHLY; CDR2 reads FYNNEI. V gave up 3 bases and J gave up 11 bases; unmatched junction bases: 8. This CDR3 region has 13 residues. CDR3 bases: TGTGCCAGCAGTGAGAAGCGGGAGACTCCGCAGTACTTC. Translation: CASSEKRETPQYF.

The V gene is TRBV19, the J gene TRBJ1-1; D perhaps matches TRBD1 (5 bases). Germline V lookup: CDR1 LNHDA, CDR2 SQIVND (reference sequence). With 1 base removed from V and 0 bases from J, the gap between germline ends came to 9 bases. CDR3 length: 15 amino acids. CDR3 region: CASSIVDRMNTEAFF. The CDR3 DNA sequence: TGTGCCAGTAGTATAGTCGACAGAATGAACACTGAAGCTTTCTTT.

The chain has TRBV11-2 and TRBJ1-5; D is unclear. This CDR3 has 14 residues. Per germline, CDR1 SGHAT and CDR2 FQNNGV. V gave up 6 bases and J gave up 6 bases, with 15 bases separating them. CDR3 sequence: CASRTERASQPQHF. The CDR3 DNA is TGTGCCAGCAGAACTGAGAGGGCCAGTCAGCCCCAGCATTTT.

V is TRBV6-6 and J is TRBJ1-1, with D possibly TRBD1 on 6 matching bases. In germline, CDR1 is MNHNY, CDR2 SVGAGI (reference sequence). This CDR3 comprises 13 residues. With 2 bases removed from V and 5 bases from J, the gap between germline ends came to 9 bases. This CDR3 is CASSYKGETEAFF. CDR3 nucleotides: TGTGCCAGCAGTTACAAGGGGGAAACTGAAGCTTTCTTT.

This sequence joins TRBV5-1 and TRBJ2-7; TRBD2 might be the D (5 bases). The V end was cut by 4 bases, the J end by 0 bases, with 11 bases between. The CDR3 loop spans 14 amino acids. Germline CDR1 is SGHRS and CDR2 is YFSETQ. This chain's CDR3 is CASSPGWSSYEQYF. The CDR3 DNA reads TGCGCCAGCAGCCCGGGATGGAGCTCCTACGAGCAGTACTTC. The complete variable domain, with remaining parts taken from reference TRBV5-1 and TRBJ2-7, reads KAGVTQTPRYLIKTRGQQVTLSCSPISGHRSVSWYQQTPGQGLQFLFEYFSETQRNKGNFPGRFSGRQFSNSRSEMNVSTLELGDSALYLCASSPGWSSYEQYFGPGTRLTVT.

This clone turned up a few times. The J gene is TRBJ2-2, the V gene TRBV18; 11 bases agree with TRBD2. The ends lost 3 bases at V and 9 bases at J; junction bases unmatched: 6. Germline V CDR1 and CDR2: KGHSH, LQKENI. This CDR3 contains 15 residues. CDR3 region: CASSPPTSGKRELFF. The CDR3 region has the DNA TGTGCCAGCTCACCCCCGACTAGCGGGAAGAGGGAGCTGTTTTTT.

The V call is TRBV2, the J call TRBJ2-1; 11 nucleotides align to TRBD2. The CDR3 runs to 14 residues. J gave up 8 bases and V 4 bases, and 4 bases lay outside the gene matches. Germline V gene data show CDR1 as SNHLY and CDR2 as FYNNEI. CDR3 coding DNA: TGTGCCAGCAGTGTTAGCGGGAGGGCCGATGAGCAGTTCTTC. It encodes CASSVSGRADEQFF.

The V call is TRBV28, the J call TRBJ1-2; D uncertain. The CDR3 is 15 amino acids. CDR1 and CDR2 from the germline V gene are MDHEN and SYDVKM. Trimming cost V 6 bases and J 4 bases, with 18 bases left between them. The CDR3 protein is CASRPSTSAGYGYTF. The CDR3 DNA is TGTGCCAGCAGACCCTCGACCTCGGCGGGCTATGGCTACACCTTC.

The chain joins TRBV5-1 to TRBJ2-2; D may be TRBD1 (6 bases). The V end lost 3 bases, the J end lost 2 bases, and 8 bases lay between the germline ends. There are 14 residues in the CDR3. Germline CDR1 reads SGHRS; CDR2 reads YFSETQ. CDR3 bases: TGCGCCAGCAGCTCGGGACACAACACCGGGGAGCTGTTTTTT. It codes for CASSSGHNTGELFF. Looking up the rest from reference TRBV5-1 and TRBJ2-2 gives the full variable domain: KAGVTQTPRYLIKTRGQQVTLSCSPISGHRSVSWYQQTPGQGLQFLFEYFSETQRNKGNFPGRFSGRQFSNSRSEMNVSTLELGDSALYLCASSSGHNTGELFFGEGSRLTVL.

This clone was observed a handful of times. CDR3 region: CASSSRTNTEAFF. For the CDR3, the DNA is TGTGCCAGCAGCTCGAGGACTAACACTGAAGCTTTCTTT. J is TRBJ1-1 and V is TRBV7-9; D call uncertain. Germline loops: CDR1 SEHNR, CDR2 FQNEAQ (reference sequence). V lost 4 bases to trimming and J lost 2 bases, with 8 bases between them. This CDR3 spans 13 amino acids.

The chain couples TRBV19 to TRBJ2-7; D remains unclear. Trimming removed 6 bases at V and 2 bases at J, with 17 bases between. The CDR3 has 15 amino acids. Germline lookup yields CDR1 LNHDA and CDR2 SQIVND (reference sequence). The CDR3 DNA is TGTGCCAGTAGCCGTGACAACGACGAAACCTACGAGCAGTACTTC. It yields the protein CASSRDNDETYEQYF.

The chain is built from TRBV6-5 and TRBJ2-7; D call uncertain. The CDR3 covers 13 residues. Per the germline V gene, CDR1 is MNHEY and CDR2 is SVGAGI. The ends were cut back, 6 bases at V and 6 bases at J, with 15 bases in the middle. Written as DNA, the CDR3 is TGTGCCAGCAGCACTACTCTGGGCCTCGAGCAGTACTTC. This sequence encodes CASSTTLGLEQYF.

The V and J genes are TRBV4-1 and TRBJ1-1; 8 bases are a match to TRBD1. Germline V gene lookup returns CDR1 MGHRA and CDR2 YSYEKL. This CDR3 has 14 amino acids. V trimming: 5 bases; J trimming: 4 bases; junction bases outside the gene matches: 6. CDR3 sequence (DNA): TGCGCCAGCAGCTCCAGGGGGCTAGTCACTGAAGCTTTCTTT. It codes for CASSSRGLVTEAFF.

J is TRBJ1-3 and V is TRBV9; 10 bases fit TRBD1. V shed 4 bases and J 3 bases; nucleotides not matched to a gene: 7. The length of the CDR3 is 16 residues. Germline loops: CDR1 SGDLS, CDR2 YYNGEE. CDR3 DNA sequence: TGTGCCAGCAGCATACAGGACAGGGGGAATGGAAACACCATATATTTT. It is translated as CASSIQDRGNGNTIYF.

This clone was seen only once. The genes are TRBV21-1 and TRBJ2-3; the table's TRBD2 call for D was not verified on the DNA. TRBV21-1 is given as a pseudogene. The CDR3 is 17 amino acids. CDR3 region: CASSKARLAGDTDTQYF. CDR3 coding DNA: TGTGCCAGCAGCAAAGCAAGACTAGCGGGAGACACAGATACGCAGTATTTT.

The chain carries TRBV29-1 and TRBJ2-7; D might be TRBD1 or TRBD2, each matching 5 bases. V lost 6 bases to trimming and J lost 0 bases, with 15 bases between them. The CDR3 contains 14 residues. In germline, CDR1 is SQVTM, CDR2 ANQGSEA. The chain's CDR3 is CSVSGTTSSYEQYF. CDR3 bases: TGCAGCGTCTCCGGGACGACCAGCTCCTACGAGCAGTACTTC.

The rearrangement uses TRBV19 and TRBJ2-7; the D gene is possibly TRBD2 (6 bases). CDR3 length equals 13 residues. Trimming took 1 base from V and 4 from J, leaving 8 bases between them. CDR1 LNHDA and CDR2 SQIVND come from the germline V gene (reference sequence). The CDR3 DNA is TGTGCCAGTAGTATAGGGGAGGCGTACGAGCAGTACTTC. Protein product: CASSIGEAYEQYF.

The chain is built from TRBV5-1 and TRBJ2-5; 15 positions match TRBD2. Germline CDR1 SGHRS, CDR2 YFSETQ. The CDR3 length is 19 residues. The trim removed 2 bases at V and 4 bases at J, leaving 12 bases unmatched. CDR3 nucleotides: TGCGCCAGCAGCTTTCCCATTCCGGGACTAGCGGGAGGCATAGAGACCCAGTACTTC. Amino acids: CASSFPIPGLAGGIETQYF.

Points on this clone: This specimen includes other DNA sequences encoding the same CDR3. The CDR3 reads CASRETVTSSQETQYF. The CDR3 DNA reads as TGTGCCAGTAGGGAGACGGTCACTAGCTCCCAAGAGACCCAGTACTTC. The chain uses TRBV11-3 and TRBJ2-5; a possible D gene is TRBD2 (6 bases). In germline, CDR1 is SGHNT, CDR2 YENEEA. This CDR3 has 16 amino acids. V lost 9 bases and J lost 1, with 21 bases in between.

The CDR3 bases are TGCAGCGTTGAACCCGGGGCCGGGGAGCTGTTTTTT. Translating it yields CSVEPGAGELFF. V and J are TRBV29-1 and TRBJ2-2; D perhaps matches TRBD2 (5 bases). V was shortened by 2 bases and J by 6 bases, with 7 bases between the two germline ends. The CDR3 totals 12 residues. CDR1 is SQVTM, CDR2 ANQGSEA, per germline.

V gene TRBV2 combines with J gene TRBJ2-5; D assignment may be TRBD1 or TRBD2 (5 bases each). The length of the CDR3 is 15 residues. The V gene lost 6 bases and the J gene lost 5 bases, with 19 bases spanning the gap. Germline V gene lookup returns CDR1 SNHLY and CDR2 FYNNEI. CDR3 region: CASSHWDEGFETQYF. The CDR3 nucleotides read TGTGCCAGCAGCCATTGGGACGAAGGTTTTGAGACCCAGTACTTC.

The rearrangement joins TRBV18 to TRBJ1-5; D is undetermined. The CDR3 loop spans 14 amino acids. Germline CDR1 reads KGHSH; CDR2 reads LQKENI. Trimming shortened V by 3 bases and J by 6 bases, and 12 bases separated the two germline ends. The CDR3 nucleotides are TGTGCCAGCTCACCCGTTGACTTCCTTCAGCCCCAGCATTTT. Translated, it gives CASSPVDFLQPQHF.

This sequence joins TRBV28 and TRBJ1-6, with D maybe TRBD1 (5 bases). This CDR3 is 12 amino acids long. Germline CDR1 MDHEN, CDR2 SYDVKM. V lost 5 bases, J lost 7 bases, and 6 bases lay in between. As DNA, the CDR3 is TGTGCCAGCAGTCCAGGGAATTCACCCCTCCACTTT. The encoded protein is CASSPGNSPLHF.

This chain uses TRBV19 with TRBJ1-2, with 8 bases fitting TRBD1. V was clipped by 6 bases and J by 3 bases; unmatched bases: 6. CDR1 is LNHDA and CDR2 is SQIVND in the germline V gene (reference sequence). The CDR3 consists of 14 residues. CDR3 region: CASRFSGGDYGYTF. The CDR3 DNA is TGTGCCAGTAGGTTTTCAGGGGGCGACTATGGCTACACCTTC.

In nucleotides, the CDR3 is TGTGCCAGCAGCCTCAGGGGGGCAGCCTACAATGAGCAGTTCTTC. It yields the protein CASSLRGAAYNEQFF. The chain combines TRBV21-1 with TRBJ2-1; the table's D call, TRBD1, has no DNA check behind it. TRBV21-1 is described as a pseudogene. CDR3 length equals 15 residues.